A single sample is the source of the 5 T cell receptor beta chains below, sequenced in a study of T cells in localized non-small cell lung cancer. Only in-frame clones appear in the TCRdb table, and some are missing; sequencing was by immunoSEQ multiplex PCR. This sample carries about 40,000 clones, over 70% of them seen once, and the ten largest clones take less than 3.5%. The sequencing here drew on peripheral blood, taken before any cancer treatment. The receptors shown here come from a woman between 35 and 70 years old with stage I lung adenocarcinoma.

The V and J genes are TRBV18 and TRBJ2-5, with 8 bases matching TRBD1. CDR3 length: 15 amino acids. The ends lost 1 base at V and 5 bases at J; junction bases unmatched: 6. CDR1 and CDR2 from the germline V gene are KGHSH and LQKENI. Here the CDR3 reads CASSPLQGAGETQYF. The CDR3 DNA sequence: TGTGCCAGCTCACCACTTCAGGGGGCAGGGGAGACCCAGTACTTC.

The chain is built from TRBV19 and TRBJ2-1; D unresolved. The germline V gene encodes CDR1 LNHDA and CDR2 SQIVND (reference sequence). V was pared by 1 base and J by 8 bases, with 12 bases between. This CDR3 is built from 14 residues. The DNA of the CDR3 is TGTGCCAGTAGTATAGGTCCTCCCCGCGATGAGCAGTTCTTC. It yields the protein CASSIGPPRDEQFF.

This clone has a single count. This sequence joins TRBV6-1 and TRBJ2-7; 8 bases align to TRBD1. Germline values: CDR1 MNHNS, CDR2 SASEGT. The CDR3 spans 15 residues. V gave up 7 bases and J gave up 0 bases; unmatched junction bases: 8. For the CDR3, the DNA is TGTGCCAGCACCACAGGGGGTGGCCCCTCCTACGAGCAGTACTTC. It is translated as CASTTGGGPSYEQYF.

V gene TRBV4-1 combines with J gene TRBJ2-7; no definite D call. The V end was cut by 0 bases, the J end by 0 bases, with 12 bases between. From germline, CDR1 is MGHRA and CDR2 YSYEKL. This CDR3 has 16 residues. CDR3 sequence (DNA): TGCGCCAGCAGCCAAGATTGGCGTGGAAGCTCCTACGAGCAGTACTTC. Translated: CASSQDWRGSSYEQYF.

The genes are TRBV18 and TRBJ2-5; D uncertain. From germline, CDR1 is KGHSH and CDR2 LQKENI. CDR3 length: 15 amino acids. Trimming took 0 bases from V and 5 from J, leaving 13 bases between them. DNA for the CDR3: TGTGCCAGCTCACCACCTCTCCCTAACCGGGAGACCCAGTACTTC. Translating gives CASSPPLPNRETQYF.